Shown below are 10 T cell receptor beta chains from a single sample sequenced in a study of cytomegalovirus exposure and HLA in healthy donors. Sequenced by immunoSEQ multiplex PCR; TCRdb stores in-frame clones only, minus some. This table has over 60,000 clones, roughly 94% appearing once. Sequenced: PBMCs. These receptors were taken from a man aged 18 to 30 in good health and CMV-seropositive.

This clone occurred once. The chain combines TRBV7-8 with TRBJ2-1; D uncertain. CDR3 length: 16 amino acids. The V and J ends lost 0 bases and 2 bases respectively, with 11 bases between them. Germline CDR1 is SGHVS and CDR2 is FQNEAQ. The CDR3 DNA reads TGTGCCAGCAGCTTAGCGCGATGGGCAACCTACAATGAGCAGTTCTTC. This encodes CASSLARWATYNEQFF.

The V call is TRBV4-1, the J call TRBJ1-3, with D uncertain. Trimming took 0 bases from V and 1 from J, leaving 13 bases between them. The length of the CDR3 is 17 residues. Germline-derived CDR1 and CDR2 are MGHRA and YSYEKL. In DNA, the CDR3 is TGCGCCAGCAGCCAAGAACCGAGGGTCCCATCTGGAAACACCATATATTTT. This sequence encodes CASSQEPRVPSGNTIYF.

The chain couples TRBV28 to TRBJ1-1; D is ambiguous. V gave up 6 bases and J gave up 3 bases, with 14 bases separating them. This CDR3 is built from 14 residues. The germline V gene has CDR1 MDHEN and CDR2 SYDVKM. The CDR3 DNA reads TGTGCCAGCAGCCCCGCACAGTTTTACACTGAAGCTTTCTTT. Translation gives CASSPAQFYTEAFF.

The chain has TRBV28 and TRBJ2-2, with 14 bases identical to TRBD2. From germline, CDR1 is MDHEN and CDR2 SYDVKM. CDR3 length: 16 residues. V shed 4 bases and J 7 bases; nucleotides not matched to a gene: 5. As DNA, the CDR3 is TGTGCCAGCAGTTGGGGACTAGCGGGGGTTCACGGGGAGCTGTTTTTT. It yields the protein CASSWGLAGVHGELFF.

This clone was observed once. J is TRBJ2-1 and V is TRBV10-1; tentative D call: TRBD2 (6 bases). This CDR3 contains 14 residues. V lost 6 bases and J 5 bases, leaving 14 bases between the germline ends. Germline V gene data show CDR1 as WNHNN and CDR2 as SYGVQD (reference sequence). CDR3 DNA: TGCGCCAGCAGCGGGAGTAGGGTTGACAATGAGCAGTTCTTC. Encoded protein: CASSGSRVDNEQFF.

The chain employs TRBV28 and TRBJ1-2, with D perhaps TRBD1 (6 bases). V dropped 6 bases and J dropped 8 bases, with 22 bases sitting between them. Germline lookup yields CDR1 MDHEN and CDR2 SYDVKM. The CDR3 runs to 15 residues. This chain's CDR3 is CASRTPTLNQGGYTF. The CDR3 DNA reads TGTGCCAGCAGGACTCCTACCCTTAATCAGGGGGGCTACACCTTC.

Written as DNA, the CDR3 is TGCGCCAGCAGCCAAGACACCGGGACAGGTCGTTTGTCTTTCTTT. This codes for CASSQDTGTGRLSFF. This chain links TRBV4-1 with TRBJ1-1; 8 bases line up with TRBD1. Germline V gene data show CDR1 as MGHRA and CDR2 as YSYEKL. This CDR3 is built from 15 residues. V was pared by 0 bases and J by 12 bases, with 12 bases of the junction left unmatched.

This chain links TRBV6-6 with TRBJ1-1; 8 bases agree with TRBD1. The V gene end was trimmed by 7 bases and the J gene end by 4 bases; junction bases not matched to a gene: 8. Germline loops: CDR1 MNHNY, CDR2 SVGAGI (reference sequence). The CDR3 has 14 amino acids. CDR3 in DNA: TGTGCCAGCAATACAGGACAGGGATTCACTGAAGCTTTCTTT. Encoded protein: CASNTGQGFTEAFF.

V gene TRBV5-1 combines with J gene TRBJ2-1; 7 nucleotides line up with TRBD2. Losses at the gene ends were 2 bases for V and 10 bases for J; bases not matched to a gene: 12. This CDR3 is built from 15 residues. Germline V CDR1 and CDR2: SGHRS, YFSETQ. The CDR3 DNA is TGCGCCAGCAGCTTCATGGGACTATCCGCAGAGGAGCAGTTCTTC. It encodes CASSFMGLSAEEQFF.

The rearrangement uses TRBV10-3 and TRBJ2-7; 10 positions agree with TRBD2. Per germline, CDR1 ENHRY and CDR2 SYGVKD. V shed 4 bases, J shed 4 bases, and the junction held 7 bases outside the gene matches. The CDR3 is 15 residues long. CDR3 residues: CAISGVASGSYEQYF. The CDR3 DNA reads as TGTGCCATCAGTGGTGTGGCTAGCGGGAGTTACGAGCAGTACTTC.